One sample yielded the 5 T cell receptor beta chains listed below, sequenced in a study of blood T cell repertoires in COVID-19. Profiling relied on immunoSEQ multiplex PCR, and the TCRdb table lists in-frame clones only, not all of them. The table shows approximately 220,000 clones, with about 85% occurring only once. The sample was PBMCs or T cells enriched from blood (not recorded which). The source of these receptors is a man between 40 and 49 years old who had recovered from COVID-19.

CDR3 nucleotide sequence: TGCGCCAGCAGCGGGAGTAGCAGTTCCTACGAGCAGTACTTC. This sequence encodes CASSGSSSSYEQYF. This sequence joins TRBV5-1 and TRBJ2-7, with D perhaps TRBD2 (5 bases). Germline CDR1 and CDR2: SGHRS and YFSETQ. V was clipped by 4 bases and J by 1 base, with 12 bases between them. This CDR3 has 14 amino acids.

The chain is built from TRBV3-1 (or the pseudogene TRBV3-2) and TRBJ2-1; TRBD2 aligns across 14 bases. CDR3 length: 18 residues. Unmatched junction bases numbered 13, after V lost 4 bases and J lost 8 bases. Looked up from germline, CDR1 is LGHDT and CDR2 is YNNKEL (reference sequence). The CDR3 loop is CASSPTRLTSGRGDEQFF. The CDR3 DNA reads TGTGCCAGCAGCCCGACCCGACTGACTAGCGGGAGGGGGGATGAGCAGTTCTTC.

The V and J genes are TRBV4-1 and TRBJ2-7; the match to TRBD1 covers 10 bases. CDR1 and CDR2 (germline): MGHRA, YSYEKL. V was clipped by 4 bases and J by 4 bases; unmatched bases: 1. This CDR3 has 13 amino acids. CDR3 residues: CASSRDRGYEQYF. CDR3 DNA sequence: TGCGCCAGCAGCCGGGACAGGGGTTACGAGCAGTACTTC.

On this clone itself: Other DNA sequences within the sample encode an identical CDR3. The rearrangement links TRBV27 to TRBJ2-1, with TRBD2 identical over 11 bases. Per the germline V gene, CDR1 is MNHEY and CDR2 is SMNVEV (reference sequence). The ends lost 4 bases at V and 7 bases at J; junction bases unmatched: 6. This CDR3 contains 15 residues. CDR3: CASSSGTSGINEQFF. The CDR3 bases are TGTGCCAGCAGTTCCGGGACTAGCGGAATAAATGAGCAGTTCTTC.

V is TRBV11-3 and J is TRBJ1-6, with D perhaps matching TRBD1 (6 bases). Trimming pared 1 base from V and 10 bases from J, leaving 17 bases between. Germline V gene data show CDR1 as SGHNT and CDR2 as YENEEA. The CDR3 loop spans 16 amino acids. DNA for the CDR3: TGTGCCAGCAGCTTAGGAGGGGGAATAGTCGCGTCACCCCTCCACTTT. Translating it yields CASSLGGGIVASPLHF.